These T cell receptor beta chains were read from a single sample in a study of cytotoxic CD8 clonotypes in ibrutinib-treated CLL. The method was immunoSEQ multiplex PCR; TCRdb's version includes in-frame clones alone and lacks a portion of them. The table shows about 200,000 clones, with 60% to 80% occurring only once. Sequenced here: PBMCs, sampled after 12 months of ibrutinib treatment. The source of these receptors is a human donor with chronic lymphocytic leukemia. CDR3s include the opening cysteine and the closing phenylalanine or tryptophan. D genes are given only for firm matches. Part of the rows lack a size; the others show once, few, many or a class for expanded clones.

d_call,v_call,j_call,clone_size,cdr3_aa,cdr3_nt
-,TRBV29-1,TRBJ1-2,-,CSVEGQALDYGYTF,TGCAGCGTTGAGGGGCAGGCCCTCGACTATGGCTACACCTTC
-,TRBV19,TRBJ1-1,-,CASSTIFLGTSKNTEAFF,TGTGCCAGTAGTACGATCTTTCTCGGGACGTCTAAGAACACTGAAGCTTTCTTT
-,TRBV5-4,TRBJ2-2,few,CASSSGHYTGELFF,TGTGCCAGCAGCTCGGGACACTACACCGGGGAGCTGTTTTTT
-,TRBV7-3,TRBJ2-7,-,CASSLTGQSSYEQYF,TGTGCCAGCAGCCTCACGGGGCAATCCTCTTACGAGCAGTACTTC
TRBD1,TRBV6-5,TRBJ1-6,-,CASARDRGWNSPLHF,TGTGCCAGCGCTAGGGACAGGGGTTGGAATTCACCCCTCCACTTT
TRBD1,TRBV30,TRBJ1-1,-,CAWSGQGNTEAFF,TGTGCCTGGAGCGGACAGGGGAACACTGAAGCTTTCTTT
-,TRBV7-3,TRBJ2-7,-,CASTPLCYEQYF,TGTGCCAGCACACCTCTATGCTACGAGCAGTACTTC
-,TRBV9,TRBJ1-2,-,CASSLPVYGYTF,TGTGCCAGCAGCTTGCCAGTTTATGGCTACACCTTC
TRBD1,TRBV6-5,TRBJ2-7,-,CASSYGDRTYEQYF,TGTGCCAGCAGTTATGGGGACAGAACCTACGAGCAGTACTTC
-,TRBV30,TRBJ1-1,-,CAWRRTNMNTEAFF,TGTGCCTGGAGGAGGACAAACATGAACACTGAAGCTTTCTTT
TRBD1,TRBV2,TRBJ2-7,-,CASGRDSYEQYF,TGTGCCAGCGGCCGGGACAGCTACGAGCAGTACTTC
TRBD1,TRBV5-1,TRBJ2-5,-,CASSSGQVETQYF,TGCGCCAGCAGCTCGGGACAGGTTGAGACCCAGTACTTC
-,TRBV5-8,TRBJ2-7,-,CASSFAPLGREQYF,TGTGCCAGCAGCTTTGCTCCCCTCGGCAGAGAGCAGTACTTC
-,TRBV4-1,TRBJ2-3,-,CASSPTPPGRDTQYF,TGCGCCAGCAGCCCGACCCCCCCGGGCCGCGATACGCAGTATTTT
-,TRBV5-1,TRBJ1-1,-,CASSPTVVNTEAFF,TGCGCCAGCAGCCCGACGGTAGTGAACACTGAAGCTTTCTTT
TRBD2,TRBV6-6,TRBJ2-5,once,CASSYGSGGAGETQYF,TGTGCCAGCAGTTACGGTAGCGGGGGGGCCGGGGAGACCCAGTACTTC
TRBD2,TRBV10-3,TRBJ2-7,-,CAIRGPGTGGYEQYF,TGTGCCATCAGGGGCCCCGGGACCGGGGGGTACGAGCAGTACTTC
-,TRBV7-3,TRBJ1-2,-,CASSLGLNYGYTF,TGTGCCAGCAGCTTAGGGCTTAACTATGGCTACACCTTC
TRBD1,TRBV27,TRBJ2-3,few,CASSPRPGQGSDTQYF,TGTGCCAGCAGTCCTCGACCGGGACAGGGGTCAGATACGCAGTATTTT
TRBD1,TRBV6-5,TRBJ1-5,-,CASRRDSSNQPQHF,TGTGCCAGCCGCCGGGACAGTAGCAATCAGCCCCAGCATTTT
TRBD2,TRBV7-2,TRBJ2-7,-,CASSSGAYEQYF,TGTGCCAGCAGTAGCGGGGCCTACGAGCAGTACTTC
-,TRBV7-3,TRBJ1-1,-,CASSRQQDTEAFF,TGTGCCAGCAGCCGACAGCAGGACACTGAAGCTTTCTTT
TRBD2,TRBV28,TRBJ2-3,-,CASSQGEGTQYF,TGTGCCAGCAGTCAAGGGGAGGGTACGCAGTATTTT
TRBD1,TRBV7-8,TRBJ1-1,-,CASSLEGGNTEAFF,TGTGCCAGCAGCTTAGAAGGGGGCAACACTGAAGCTTTCTTT
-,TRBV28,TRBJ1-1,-,CASIITWNTEAFF,TGTGCCAGCATAATTACCTGGAACACTGAAGCTTTCTTT
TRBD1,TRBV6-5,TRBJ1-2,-,CASRGTARIYGYTF,TGTGCCAGCAGGGGGACAGCTCGTATCTATGGCTACACCTTC
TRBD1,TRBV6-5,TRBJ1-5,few,CASSSPAGGNQPQHF,TGTGCCAGCAGTTCCCCAGCAGGGGGAAATCAGCCCCAGCATTTT